This T cell receptor (beta chain) was captured by sequencing in a study of blood T cell repertoires in COVID-19. Study-wide context: In each case, the material was cDNA or gDNA derived from T cells, B-cell-depleted T cells, or PBMCs.

Original analysis: Quantification of nucleated cells was approximated via reference gene primer amplification. Libraries were prepared by immunoSEQ multiplex PCR; TCRdb keeps only in-frame clonotypes and omits some of them. V and J calls and clone size are those listed in that table; D and trimming were worked out from the DNA. The table shows approximately 98,000 clones, with about 85% occurring only once. Material: peripheral blood. The TCR comes from a woman aged 65 to 85 with acute or convalescent COVID-19.

The CDR3 spells CASSGTGGSGNTIYF. The CDR3 DNA reads as TGCGCCAGCAGTGGGACAGGGGGCTCTGGAAACACCATATATTTT. J is TRBJ1-3 and V is TRBV10-1; 10 bases line up with TRBD1. Germline V gene sequence: CDR1 WNHNN, CDR2 SYGVQD (reference sequence). The CDR3 runs 15 residues. With 4 bases clipped from V and 0 bases from J, the junction kept 0 bases outside the gene matches.